A selection of T cell receptor beta chains follows, all from one sample in a study of blood T cell repertoires in COVID-19. TCRdb's table, derived via immunoSEQ multiplex PCR, lists solely in-frame clones and lacks some. The sample holds approximately 100,000 clones, around 86% seen once. Sample: peripheral blood. The origin of the receptors is a man aged 50-59 years with acute or convalescent COVID-19. The CDR3 runs from the conserved cysteine through the conserved F or W. A D gene is named only where the DNA matches it firmly. Part of the rows lack a size; the others show once, few, many or a class for expanded clones.

v_gene: TRBV19; j_gene: TRBJ1-1; abundance: few; d_gene: TRBD1; CDR3nt: TGTGCCAGTAGTATTTCAAATGGACAGGGGGCGAACACTGAAGCTTTCTTT; CDR3aa: CASSISNGQGANTEAFF
v_gene: TRBV6-5; j_gene: TRBJ2-7; abundance: few; d_gene: NA; CDR3nt: TGTGCCAGCAGTTACTCAGGGGCCCACGAGCAGTACTTC; CDR3aa: CASSYSGAHEQYF
v_gene: TRBV27; j_gene: TRBJ1-2; abundance: NA; d_gene: TRBD1; CDR3nt: TGTGCCAGCAGTCGTAACAGGGGAGCGCGAGAAGGCTACACCTTC; CDR3aa: CASSRNRGAREGYTF
v_gene: TRBV2; j_gene: TRBJ1-5; abundance: NA; d_gene: NA; CDR3nt: TGTGCCAGCAGTGAGCCCAGGAACAATCAGCCCCAGCATTTT; CDR3aa: CASSEPRNNQPQHF
v_gene: TRBV24-1; j_gene: TRBJ2-3; abundance: NA; d_gene: TRBD1; CDR3nt: TGTGCCACCAGTGCACGGACAGGGGGCCTCACAGATACGCAGTATTTT; CDR3aa: CATSARTGGLTDTQYF
v_gene: TRBV5-1; j_gene: TRBJ2-7; abundance: NA; d_gene: NA; CDR3nt: TGCGCCAGCAGCCTGAGGGTCAATGGCTACGAGCAGTACTTC; CDR3aa: CASSLRVNGYEQYF
v_gene: TRBV28; j_gene: TRBJ1-2; abundance: NA; d_gene: TRBD1; CDR3nt: TGTGCCAGCAGAGGACAGGGAACGGTCTATGGCTACACCTTC; CDR3aa: CASRGQGTVYGYTF
v_gene: TRBV27; j_gene: TRBJ2-1; abundance: NA; d_gene: NA; CDR3nt: TGTGCCAGCAGTTTACTAGCAAGCGAGCAGTTCTTC; CDR3aa: CASSLLASEQFF
v_gene: TRBV7-3; j_gene: TRBJ2-1; abundance: NA; d_gene: TRBD2; CDR3nt: TGTGCCAGCAGCTCAGATAGCGGGGCACGGAATGAGCAGTTCTTC; CDR3aa: CASSSDSGARNEQFF
v_gene: TRBV5-1; j_gene: TRBJ2-3; abundance: NA; d_gene: NA; CDR3nt: TGCGCCAGCAGCGGCTTCGGACAGAGCACAGATACGCAGTATTTT; CDR3aa: CASSGFGQSTDTQYF
v_gene: TRBV5-1; j_gene: TRBJ2-2; abundance: once; d_gene: NA; CDR3nt: TGCGCCAGCAGCGTAGGGGGGGACACCGGGGAGCTGTTTTTT; CDR3aa: CASSVGGDTGELFF
v_gene: TRBV10-2; j_gene: TRBJ1-1; abundance: few; d_gene: TRBD1; CDR3nt: TGCGCCAGCAGTGAGCGGGACAGGCCGAACACTGAAGCTTTCTTT; CDR3aa: CASSERDRPNTEAFF
v_gene: TRBV7-3; j_gene: TRBJ2-7; abundance: NA; d_gene: TRBD2; CDR3nt: TGTGCCAGCAGCTTAACGGTGACTAGCACGGGCGAGCAGTACTTC; CDR3aa: CASSLTVTSTGEQYF
v_gene: TRBV2; j_gene: TRBJ1-1; abundance: NA; d_gene: NA; CDR3nt: TGTGCCAGCAGTTATACAGGGAGTAACACTGAAGCTTTCTTT; CDR3aa: CASSYTGSNTEAFF